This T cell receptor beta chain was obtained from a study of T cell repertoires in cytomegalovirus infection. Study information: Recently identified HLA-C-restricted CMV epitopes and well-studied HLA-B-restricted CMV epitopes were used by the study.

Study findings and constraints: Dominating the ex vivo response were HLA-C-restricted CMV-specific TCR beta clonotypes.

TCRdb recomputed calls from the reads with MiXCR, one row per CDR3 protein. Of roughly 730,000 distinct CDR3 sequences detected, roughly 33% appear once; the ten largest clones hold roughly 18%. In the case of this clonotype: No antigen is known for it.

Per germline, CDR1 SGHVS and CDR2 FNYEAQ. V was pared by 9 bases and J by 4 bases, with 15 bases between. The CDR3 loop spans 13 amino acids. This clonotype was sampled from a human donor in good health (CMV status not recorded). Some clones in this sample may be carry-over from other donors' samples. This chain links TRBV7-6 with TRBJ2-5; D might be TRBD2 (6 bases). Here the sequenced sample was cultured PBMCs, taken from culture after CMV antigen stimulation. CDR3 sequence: CARLQGGRETQYF. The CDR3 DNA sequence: TGTGCCAGGCTCCAGGGAGGCCGAGAGACCCAGTACTTC.